Listed here are 6 T cell receptor beta chains from one sample, sequenced in a study of blood T cell repertoires in COVID-19 (dated by TCRdb to the early 2020s). The library was produced with the immunoSEQ multiplex PCR assay. Imported from immuneACCESS, the table was reduced by TCRdb to in-frame sequences with V and J called. These copies leave out some clones; in studies compared against another copy, an unresolved V gene accounts for under half, and the cause of the remainder is not known. The sample table lists about 190,000 clones, almost 80% of them with a count of one. The ten largest clones add up to roughly a sixth of the sample. Sequencing was done on a sample of peripheral blood. The receptors come from a man in his sixties with active or convalescent COVID-19.

In this sample, this clone turned up a few times. The CDR3 nucleotides are TGTGCCAGCAGCTTTTTGAGTAGCGGGAGAACGGATACGCAGTATTTT. Its protein is CASSFLSSGRTDTQYF. The J gene is TRBJ2-3, the V gene TRBV7-2; 9 positions match TRBD2. Germline V gene data show CDR1 as SGHTA and CDR2 as FQGNSA. V lost 3 bases, J lost 6 bases, and 10 bases stayed unmatched. The CDR3 sequence is 16 residues long.

This clone was recorded once. This chain links TRBV4-1 with TRBJ2-7, with D perhaps matching TRBD2 (6 bases). V lost 3 bases, J lost 4 bases, and 16 bases lay in between. The germline CDR1 and CDR2 sequences are MGHRA and YSYEKL. CDR3 length: 15 amino acids. The CDR3, as DNA: TGCGCCAGCAGCCATCCTGGTCGGCGGGGATACGAGCAGTACTTC. The encoded protein is CASSHPGRRGYEQYF.

The V gene is TRBV28, the J gene TRBJ2-7; a weak D match, TRBD1 (5 bases). The germline gives CDR1 MDHEN, CDR2 SYDVKM. The V and J ends lost 5 bases and 3 bases respectively, with 11 bases between them. The CDR3 contains 13 residues. The CDR3 bases are TGTGCCAGCAGTGATAGGGGATACTACGAGCAGTACTTC. Amino acid sequence: CASSDRGYYEQYF.

CDR3 DNA: TGTGCCAGCAGTGAATCTGCCGGGACAGGGGTTGGGGAGCAGTACTTC. It codes for CASSESAGTGVGEQYF. The J gene is TRBJ2-7, the V gene TRBV25-1, with TRBD1 identical over 10 bases. Germline V gene sequence: CDR1 MGHDK, CDR2 SYGVNS. There are 16 residues in the CDR3. Trimming took 1 base from V and 7 from J; bases not matched to a gene: 10.

The J gene is TRBJ2-1, the V gene TRBV7-3, with TRBD1 identical over 8 bases. Germline CDR1 reads SGHTA; CDR2 reads FQGTGA. This CDR3 is 13 amino acids long. J gave up 5 bases and V 4 bases, and 1 base lay outside the gene matches. CDR3 sequence reads: CASSWTGNNEQFF. For the CDR3, the DNA is TGTGCCAGCAGCTGGACAGGGAACAATGAGCAGTTCTTC.

The V and J genes are TRBV11-3 and TRBJ2-3; 8 bases agree with TRBD2. This CDR3 has 14 amino acids. The V gene's germline CDR1 is SGHNT and CDR2 YENEEA. V shed 5 bases, J shed 4 bases, and the junction held 5 bases outside the gene matches. The DNA of the CDR3 is TGTGCCAGCAGCCGAGCGGGAGCTGCAGATACGCAGTATTTT. Translation gives CASSRAGAADTQYF.